This entry is about one T cell receptor beta chain. Its antigen remains unknown. The data stem from a study of T-cell reconstitution after alpha-beta-depleted transplantation in children. General study results and limits: After transplant, high TCRbeta diversity at day 60 in some patients arose from surviving recipient T cells and thymic progenitors.

TCRbeta library construction was performed incorporating unique molecular identifiers. TCRdb independently ran MiXCR on the PCR reads; one entry per CDR3 protein. The table includes around 580,000 distinct CDR3 sequences, roughly 27% detected once. Trimming stripped 0 bases from V and 5 bases from J, with 7 bases between. CDR1 LNHNV and CDR2 YYDKDF come from the germline V gene (reference sequence). The CDR3 sequence is 13 residues long. The sequence derives from a boy less than two years old with Wiskott-Aldrich syndrome, due to receive a stem cell transplant. The material sequenced was PBMCs, taken before TCRalphabeta/CD19-depleted stem cell transplant. The V gene is TRBV15, the J gene TRBJ2-5, with D hard to call. CDR3 in DNA: TGTGCCACCAGCAGAGAGCATACCGAGACCCAGTACTTC. This sequence encodes CATSREHTETQYF.